The rows below give T cell receptor beta chains drawn from one sample of a study of T-cell reconstitution after alpha-beta-depleted transplantation in children. TCRdb re-analysed the PCR reads in MiXCR, keeping a single row per CDR3 protein. The data show a few hundred thousand distinct CDR3 sequences, 7.5% to 9% seen once. This specimen consisted of peripheral blood, obtained 360 days after TCRalphabeta/CD19-depleted stem cell transplant. These receptors were collected from a female patient aged 2 to 10 who had a stem cell transplant for Fanconi anemia, so the T cells may come from the graft donor. CDR3s include the opening cysteine and the closing phenylalanine or tryptophan. Each record gives: J gene, V gene, D gene, clone size, CDR3 protein, CDR3 DNA. A D gene is named only where the DNA matches it firmly. Only some rows state a clone size, as once, few, many or a class for expanded clones.

j_gene: TRBJ2-1
v_gene: TRBV6-5
d_gene: .
abundance: many
CDR3aa: CASSYSGSYSYNEQFF
CDR3nt: TGTGCCAGCAGTTACTCGGGGTCCTACTCCTACAATGAGCAGTTCTTC

j_gene: TRBJ2-5
v_gene: TRBV25-1
d_gene: .
abundance: many
CDR3aa: CASSMGSGAGFTKETQYF
CDR3nt: TGTGCCAGCAGTATGGGATCTGGGGCGGGGTTCACAAAAGAGACCCAGTACTTC

j_gene: TRBJ2-1
v_gene: TRBV20-1
d_gene: TRBD2
abundance: .
CDR3aa: CSARDLGPGGHYNEQFF
CDR3nt: TGCAGTGCTAGAGATCTCGGTCCGGGAGGGCATTACAATGAGCAGTTCTTC

j_gene: TRBJ2-5
v_gene: TRBV12-3/TRBV12-4
d_gene: TRBD2
abundance: many
CDR3aa: CASSIGTRQYF
CDR3nt: TGTGCCAGCAGCATCGGGACTAGGCAGTACTTC

j_gene: TRBJ2-1
v_gene: TRBV11-3
d_gene: .
abundance: many
CDR3aa: CASSLRGPGEGYEQFF
CDR3nt: TGTGCCAGCAGCTTAAGGGGACCAGGGGAGGGTTATGAGCAGTTCTTC

j_gene: TRBJ2-3
v_gene: TRBV20-1
d_gene: .
abundance: many
CDR3aa: CSARALDFTDTQYF
CDR3nt: TGCAGTGCTAGAGCCCTGGACTTCACAGATACGCAGTATTTT

j_gene: TRBJ2-3
v_gene: TRBV21-1
d_gene: .
abundance: many
CDR3aa: CARHRGLDTQYF
CDR3nt: TGTGCCCGGCATCGGGGCCTCGATACGCAGTATTTT

j_gene: TRBJ2-3
v_gene: TRBV7-6
d_gene: TRBD2
abundance: many
CDR3aa: CASSEGLGYTQYF
CDR3nt: TGTGCCAGCAGCGAAGGACTAGGTTATACGCAGTATTTT

j_gene: TRBJ2-1
v_gene: TRBV20-1
d_gene: TRBD1
abundance: many
CDR3aa: CSARAYNAHQGDEQFF
CDR3nt: TGCAGTGCTAGAGCATACAATGCCCATCAGGGGGATGAGCAGTTCTTC

j_gene: TRBJ2-1
v_gene: TRBV7-9
d_gene: .
abundance: few
CDR3aa: CASSLGSQAQQFF
CDR3nt: TGTGCCAGCAGCTTAGGCTCCCAAGCCCAGCAGTTCTTC

j_gene: TRBJ2-3
v_gene: TRBV28
d_gene: TRBD2
abundance: many
CDR3aa: CASDGIRGSLRTDTQYF
CDR3nt: TGTGCCAGCGATGGGATCCGCGGGAGCTTGAGAACAGATACGCAGTATTTT

j_gene: TRBJ2-5
v_gene: TRBV20-1
d_gene: .
abundance: few
CDR3aa: CSARGDWPTNQETQYF
CDR3nt: TGCAGTGCTAGAGGGGACTGGCCTACGAATCAAGAGACCCAGTACTTC

j_gene: TRBJ2-1
v_gene: TRBV27
d_gene: TRBD2
abundance: many
CDR3aa: CASSLLLAGINEQFF
CDR3nt: TGTGCCAGCAGTTTATTACTAGCGGGGATAAATGAGCAGTTCTTC

j_gene: TRBJ1-5
v_gene: TRBV12-3/TRBV12-4
d_gene: .
abundance: many
CDR3aa: CASSLQGLSNQPQHF
CDR3nt: TGTGCCAGCAGTTTACAGGGGCTTAGCAATCAGCCCCAGCATTTT

j_gene: TRBJ2-4
v_gene: TRBV18
d_gene: .
abundance: many
CDR3aa: CASSPLGPGLAKNIQYF
CDR3nt: TGTGCCAGCTCACCACTGGGTCCGGGCCTAGCCAAAAACATTCAGTACTTC

j_gene: TRBJ2-7
v_gene: TRBV7-3
d_gene: TRBD2
abundance: few
CDR3aa: CASSPKQGLEQYF
CDR3nt: TGTGCCAGCAGTCCCAAACAGGGACTAGAACAGTACTTC

j_gene: TRBJ2-5
v_gene: TRBV12-3/TRBV12-4
d_gene: TRBD2
abundance: many
CDR3aa: CASSPGLAGGQETQYF
CDR3nt: TGTGCCAGCAGTCCCGGACTAGCGGGGGGACAAGAGACCCAGTACTTC

j_gene: TRBJ2-7
v_gene: TRBV7-9
d_gene: .
abundance: many
CDR3aa: CASQAKSYEQYF
CDR3nt: TGTGCCAGTCAAGCCAAGTCCTACGAGCAGTACTTC

j_gene: TRBJ2-3
v_gene: TRBV20-1
d_gene: TRBD2
abundance: many
CDR3aa: CSATGLAGGDTQYF
CDR3nt: TGCAGTGCTACAGGACTAGCGGGGGGAGATACGCAGTATTTT

j_gene: TRBJ2-1
v_gene: TRBV20-1
d_gene: .
abundance: .
CDR3aa: CSATVRGWSSYNEQFF
CDR3nt: TGCAGTGCTACCGTTAGGGGGTGGAGCTCCTACAATGAGCAGTTCTTC

j_gene: TRBJ2-1
v_gene: TRBV15
d_gene: TRBD2
abundance: many
CDR3aa: CATSKRGDTYNEQFF
CDR3nt: TGTGCCACCAGCAAGCGGGGGGACACCTACAATGAGCAGTTCTTC

j_gene: TRBJ2-2
v_gene: TRBV4-3
d_gene: .
abundance: many
CDR3aa: CASSRVLQGANTGELFF
CDR3nt: TGCGCCAGCAGCCGAGTACTACAGGGCGCGAACACCGGGGAGCTGTTTTTT

j_gene: TRBJ2-1
v_gene: TRBV15
d_gene: .
abundance: .
CDR3aa: CATSRSNEQFF
CDR3nt: TGTGCCACCAGCAGGTCCAATGAGCAGTTCTTC

j_gene: TRBJ2-1
v_gene: TRBV3-1
d_gene: .
abundance: many
CDR3aa: CASSTLSYNEQFF
CDR3nt: TGTGCCAGCAGCACCCTCTCCTACAATGAGCAGTTCTTC

j_gene: TRBJ2-1
v_gene: TRBV12-3/TRBV12-4
d_gene: TRBD2
abundance: many
CDR3aa: CASSFASGYRSEQFF
CDR3nt: TGTGCCAGCAGTTTCGCTAGCGGATATCGCAGTGAGCAGTTCTTC

j_gene: TRBJ1-3
v_gene: TRBV7-9
d_gene: .
abundance: .
CDR3aa: CASSLVVQSSGNTIYF
CDR3nt: TGTGCCAGCAGCTTAGTTGTCCAGAGCTCTGGAAACACCATATATTTT

j_gene: TRBJ2-3
v_gene: TRBV27
d_gene: .
abundance: many
CDR3aa: CASSLWGQGRFVDTQYF
CDR3nt: TGTGCCAGCAGTTTATGGGGCCAGGGGAGATTCGTAGATACGCAGTATTTT

j_gene: TRBJ1-4
v_gene: TRBV2
d_gene: TRBD1
abundance: few
CDR3aa: CASSRSGQGRNEKLFF
CDR3nt: TGTGCCAGCAGTAGATCCGGACAGGGGAGGAATGAAAAACTGTTTTTT

j_gene: TRBJ1-2
v_gene: TRBV9
d_gene: .
abundance: .
CDR3aa: CASSPWTEPYGYTF
CDR3nt: TGTGCCAGCAGCCCTTGGACAGAGCCCTATGGCTACACCTTC

j_gene: TRBJ2-5
v_gene: TRBV7-9
d_gene: TRBD2
abundance: many
CDR3aa: CASSLVAGARPETQYF
CDR3nt: TGTGCCAGCAGCTTAGTAGCGGGGGCTCGACCGGAGACCCAGTACTTC

j_gene: TRBJ1-5
v_gene: TRBV12-3/TRBV12-4
d_gene: .
abundance: few
CDR3aa: CASSLAGRSGNQPQHF
CDR3nt: TGTGCCAGCAGTTTAGCCGGCAGGAGCGGGAATCAGCCCCAGCATTTT

j_gene: TRBJ1-6
v_gene: TRBV6-5
d_gene: TRBD1
abundance: many
CDR3aa: CASSYTGTGDSYNSPLHF
CDR3nt: TGTGCCAGCAGCTATACCGGGACAGGGGACTCCTATAATTCACCCCTCCACTTT

j_gene: TRBJ2-1
v_gene: TRBV20-1
d_gene: .
abundance: many
CDR3aa: CSARRFRVPQPYNEQFF
CDR3nt: TGCAGTGCTAGACGGTTCAGGGTCCCCCAGCCATACAATGAGCAGTTCTTC

j_gene: TRBJ1-5
v_gene: TRBV28
d_gene: .
abundance: few
CDR3aa: CASRWWSSNQPQHF
CDR3nt: TGTGCCAGCCGTTGGTGGAGCTCCAATCAGCCCCAGCATTTT

j_gene: TRBJ2-2
v_gene: TRBV2
d_gene: .
abundance: .
CDR3aa: CASSIAVWRELFF
CDR3nt: TGTGCCAGCAGTATTGCGGTATGGCGGGAGCTGTTTTTT

j_gene: TRBJ2-1
v_gene: TRBV7-2
d_gene: .
abundance: few
CDR3aa: CASSTSGEQFF
CDR3nt: TGTGCCAGCAGCACGAGCGGGGAGCAGTTCTTC

j_gene: TRBJ2-1
v_gene: TRBV28
d_gene: .
abundance: many
CDR3aa: CATHETSGTPRIF
CDR3nt: TGTGCCACACACGAAACGTCCGGGACCCCCAGAATCTTC

j_gene: TRBJ2-1
v_gene: TRBV20-1
d_gene: .
abundance: many
CDR3aa: CSATGTPIYNEQFF
CDR3nt: TGCAGTGCTACCGGGACCCCGATCTACAATGAGCAGTTCTTC

j_gene: TRBJ1-3
v_gene: TRBV20-1
d_gene: .
abundance: many
CDR3aa: CSARDKGSENTIYF
CDR3nt: TGCAGTGCTAGAGATAAGGGCTCCGAAAACACCATATATTTT

j_gene: TRBJ1-6
v_gene: TRBV7-8
d_gene: TRBD1
abundance: few
CDR3aa: CASSSNRGGPDSPLHF
CDR3nt: TGTGCCAGCAGCTCGAACAGGGGTGGCCCGGATTCACCCCTCCACTTT

j_gene: TRBJ1-1
v_gene: TRBV20-1
d_gene: .
abundance: many
CDR3aa: CSARHGEWLENTEAFF
CDR3nt: TGCAGTGCTAGACATGGGGAATGGTTAGAGAACACTGAAGCTTTCTTT

j_gene: TRBJ2-1
v_gene: TRBV4-3
d_gene: TRBD2
abundance: many
CDR3aa: CASSQERLAGAYNEQFF
CDR3nt: TGCGCCAGCAGCCAAGAACGGCTAGCGGGGGCCTACAATGAGCAGTTCTTC

j_gene: TRBJ2-6
v_gene: TRBV6-5
d_gene: .
abundance: many
CDR3aa: CASSYRSGNSGANVLTF
CDR3nt: TGTGCCAGCAGTTACAGGAGTGGCAACTCTGGGGCCAACGTCCTGACTTTC

j_gene: TRBJ1-1
v_gene: TRBV5-5
d_gene: .
abundance: few
CDR3aa: CASTQSQTVVNTEAFF
CDR3nt: TGTGCCAGCACCCAATCCCAGACTGTTGTGAACACTGAAGCTTTCTTT

j_gene: TRBJ2-7
v_gene: TRBV20-1
d_gene: .
abundance: many
CDR3aa: CSVDAAGISYEQYF
CDR3nt: TGCAGTGTAGATGCGGCGGGGATATCCTACGAGCAGTACTTC

j_gene: TRBJ1-1
v_gene: TRBV20-1
d_gene: .
abundance: many
CDR3aa: CSAPPGDGEAFF
CDR3nt: TGCAGTGCCCCCCCGGGGGACGGTGAAGCTTTCTTT

j_gene: TRBJ2-7
v_gene: TRBV28
d_gene: .
abundance: many
CDR3aa: CATRVGGDYEQYF
CDR3nt: TGTGCCACCCGCGTAGGAGGCGATTACGAGCAGTACTTC

j_gene: TRBJ2-1
v_gene: TRBV28
d_gene: TRBD2
abundance: .
CDR3aa: CASRGSPGGRNNEQFF
CDR3nt: TGTGCCAGCAGGGGTTCCCCGGGGGGACGAAACAATGAGCAGTTCTTC

j_gene: TRBJ2-7
v_gene: TRBV13
d_gene: TRBD1
abundance: .
CDR3aa: CASSEGQSYEQYF
CDR3nt: TGTGCCTCATCTGAGGGACAGTCCTACGAGCAGTACTTC

j_gene: TRBJ1-6
v_gene: TRBV7-8
d_gene: .
abundance: .
CDR3aa: CASSLTPSPGDPLHF
CDR3nt: TGTGCCAGCAGCTTAACGCCTTCACCAGGGGACCCCCTCCACTTT

j_gene: TRBJ2-5
v_gene: TRBV20-1
d_gene: .
abundance: many
CDR3aa: CSATTGRETQYF
CDR3nt: TGCAGTGCTACGACGGGTCGAGAGACCCAGTACTTC

j_gene: TRBJ1-2
v_gene: TRBV28
d_gene: .
abundance: few
CDR3aa: CASSFAGGASYGYTF
CDR3nt: TGTGCCAGCAGTTTTGCGGGGGGCGCAAGCTATGGCTACACCTTC

j_gene: TRBJ2-3
v_gene: TRBV10-3
d_gene: .
abundance: many
CDR3aa: CAIRTLGGRDTQYF
CDR3nt: TGTGCCATCAGGACGCTGGGGGGTAGAGATACGCAGTATTTT

j_gene: TRBJ2-7
v_gene: TRBV10-2
d_gene: .
abundance: many
CDR3aa: CASSETYYEQYF
CDR3nt: TGCGCCAGCAGTGAGACGTACTACGAGCAGTACTTC

j_gene: TRBJ2-1
v_gene: TRBV15
d_gene: .
abundance: many
CDR3aa: CATSRDFAEQFF
CDR3nt: TGTGCCACCAGCAGAGATTTTGCAGAGCAGTTCTTC

j_gene: TRBJ2-7
v_gene: TRBV10-3
d_gene: TRBD2
abundance: many
CDR3aa: CAISESHSSGGPERKLRQYF
CDR3nt: TGTGCCATCAGTGAGTCCCACTCTAGCGGGGGGCCCGAGAGGAAACTGCGGCAGTACTTC

j_gene: TRBJ1-4
v_gene: TRBV7-6
d_gene: TRBD1
abundance: few
CDR3aa: CASSSRLGTGDEKLFF
CDR3nt: TGTGCCAGCAGCTCCCGACTCGGGACAGGGGATGAAAAACTGTTTTTT

j_gene: TRBJ1-2
v_gene: TRBV5-6
d_gene: .
abundance: .
CDR3aa: CASSFMGAGYTF
CDR3nt: TGTGCCAGCAGCTTCATGGGGGCGGGCTACACCTTC

j_gene: TRBJ2-7
v_gene: TRBV6-9
d_gene: TRBD2
abundance: .
CDR3aa: CASPGTSGSSYEQYF
CDR3nt: TGTGCCAGCCCCGGGACTAGCGGTAGCTCCTACGAGCAGTACTTC

j_gene: TRBJ1-2
v_gene: TRBV7-9
d_gene: .
abundance: few
CDR3aa: CAMGTTWANYGYTF
CDR3nt: TGTGCAATGGGCACGACCTGGGCTAACTATGGCTACACCTTC